The clone carrying this TCR beta chain turned up a few times. With a much larger clone just one base away, this may be a read error. Molecular barcoded adaptors covering alpha/delta and beta/gamma chains were used on roughly 400 ng RNA. TCRdb independently ran MiXCR on the reads; one entry per CDR3 protein. This table holds 35,000 to 50,000 distinct CDR3 sequences, less than 20% found once. CDR1 MNHEY and CDR2 SVGEGT come from the germline V gene. The CDR3 is 12 residues long. The data were obtained in a study of read filtering for tumor transcriptome and immune sequencing. About the research overall: After DNase treatment, RNA was made into whole-transcriptome libraries. IR-seq gave about 3.5 to 10.27 million TCR reads per sample; RNA-seq gave roughly 75 to 1,300.

This TCR was recovered from a donor aged 40 or over with multiple myeloma. Material: a population of CD138-negative cells sorted from bone marrow. The chain couples TRBV6-2 or TRBV6-3 to TRBJ1-2, with D possibly being TRBD1 (6 bases). CDR3 DNA sequence: TGTACCAGCAGAACAGGGTCGCATGGCTACACCTTC. Translating gives CTSRTGSHGYTF.